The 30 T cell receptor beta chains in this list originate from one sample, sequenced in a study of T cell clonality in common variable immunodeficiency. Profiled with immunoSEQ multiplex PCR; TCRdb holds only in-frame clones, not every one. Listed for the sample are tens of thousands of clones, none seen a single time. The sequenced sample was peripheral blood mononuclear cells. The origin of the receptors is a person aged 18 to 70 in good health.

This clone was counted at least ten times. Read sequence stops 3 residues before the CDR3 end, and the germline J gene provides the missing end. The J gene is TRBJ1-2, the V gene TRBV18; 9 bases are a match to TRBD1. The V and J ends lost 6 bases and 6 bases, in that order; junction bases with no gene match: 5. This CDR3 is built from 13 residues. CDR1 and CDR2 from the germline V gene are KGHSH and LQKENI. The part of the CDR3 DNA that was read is TGTGCCAGCTCTCAGGACAGGGGTGATGGC. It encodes CASSQDRGDG. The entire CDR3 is CASSQDRGDGYTF.

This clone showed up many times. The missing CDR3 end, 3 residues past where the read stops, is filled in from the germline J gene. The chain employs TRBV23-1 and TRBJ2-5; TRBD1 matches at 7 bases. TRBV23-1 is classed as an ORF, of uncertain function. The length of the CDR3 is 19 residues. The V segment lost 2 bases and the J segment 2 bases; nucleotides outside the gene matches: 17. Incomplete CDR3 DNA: TGCGCCAGCAGTCAAACGCTGGGACCGGGACAGCCCTATCAAGAGACC. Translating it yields CASSQTLGPGQPYQET. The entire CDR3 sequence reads CASSQTLGPGQPYQETQYF.

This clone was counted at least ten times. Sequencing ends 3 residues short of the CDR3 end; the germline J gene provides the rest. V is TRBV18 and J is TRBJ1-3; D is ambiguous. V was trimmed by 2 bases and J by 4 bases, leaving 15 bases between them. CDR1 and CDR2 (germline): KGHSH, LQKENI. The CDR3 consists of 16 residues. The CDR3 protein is CASSPNFAQRGNTIYF. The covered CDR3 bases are TGTGCCAGCTCACCAAATTTCGCACAACGAGGAAACACC.

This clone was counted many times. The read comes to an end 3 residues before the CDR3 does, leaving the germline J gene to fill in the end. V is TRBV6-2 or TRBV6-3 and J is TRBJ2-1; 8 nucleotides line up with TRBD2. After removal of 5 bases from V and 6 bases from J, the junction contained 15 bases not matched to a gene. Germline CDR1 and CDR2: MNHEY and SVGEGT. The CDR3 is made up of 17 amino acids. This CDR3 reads CASSPSLGVAGFNEQFF. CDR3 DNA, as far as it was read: TGTGCCAGCAGTCCTAGCCTCGGGGTAGCGGGATTCAATGAG.

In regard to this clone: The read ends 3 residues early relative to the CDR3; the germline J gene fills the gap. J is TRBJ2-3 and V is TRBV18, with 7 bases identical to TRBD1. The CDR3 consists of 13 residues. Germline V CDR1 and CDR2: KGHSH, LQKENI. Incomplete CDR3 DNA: TGTGCCAGCTCACCGGGACAGAAAGAGACG. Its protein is CASSPGQKET. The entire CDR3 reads CASSPGQKETQYF.

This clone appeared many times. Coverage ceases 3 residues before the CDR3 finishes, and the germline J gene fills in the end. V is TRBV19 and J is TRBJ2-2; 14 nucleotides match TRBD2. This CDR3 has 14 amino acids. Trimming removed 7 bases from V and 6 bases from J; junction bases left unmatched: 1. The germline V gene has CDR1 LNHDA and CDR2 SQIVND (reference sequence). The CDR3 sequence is CASTTSGGAGELFF. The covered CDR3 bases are TGTGCCAGTACGACTAGCGGGGGGGCCGGGGAG.

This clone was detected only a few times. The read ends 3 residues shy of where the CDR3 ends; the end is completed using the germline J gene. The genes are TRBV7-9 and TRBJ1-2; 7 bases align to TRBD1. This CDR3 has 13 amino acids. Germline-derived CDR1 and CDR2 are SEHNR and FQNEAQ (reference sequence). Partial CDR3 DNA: TGTGCCAGCAGTCGACAGGGATTACCCGAC. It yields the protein CASSRQGLPD. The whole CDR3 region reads CASSRQGLPDYTF.

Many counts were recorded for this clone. CDR3 DNA, as far as it was read: TGTGCCAGCAGCATGGGACAGAACTACGAG. It codes for CASSMGQNYE. The full CDR3 sequence reads CASSMGQNYEQYF. The chain carries TRBV7-2 and TRBJ2-7, with 7 bases fitting TRBD1. From the germline J gene comes the end of the CDR3, since the read stops 3 residues before it. The germline V gene encodes CDR1 SGHTA and CDR2 FQGNSA. CDR3 length equals 13 residues. Trimming at V came to 5 bases and at J to 3 bases, leaving 4 bases not matched to a gene.

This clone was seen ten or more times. The CDR3 spells CSAQHLYEQYF. The CDR3 bases that were read are TGCAGTGCTCAACACCTCTACGAG. The gene calls are TRBV20-1 and TRBJ2-7; the D is unclear. The CDR3 end falls 3 residues outside the read, so it is completed with the germline J gene. Germline V CDR1 and CDR2: DFQATT, SNEGSKA (reference sequence). V lost 5 bases and J 3 bases, leaving 8 bases between the germline ends. The CDR3 covers 11 residues.

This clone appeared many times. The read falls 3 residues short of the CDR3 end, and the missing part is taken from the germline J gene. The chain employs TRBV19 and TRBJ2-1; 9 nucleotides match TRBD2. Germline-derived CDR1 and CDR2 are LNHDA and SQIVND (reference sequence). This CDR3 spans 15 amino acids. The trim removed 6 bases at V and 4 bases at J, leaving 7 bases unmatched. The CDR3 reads CASSPWAGGYNEQFF. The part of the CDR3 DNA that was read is TGTGCCAGTAGCCCTTGGGCGGGGGGGTACAATGAG.

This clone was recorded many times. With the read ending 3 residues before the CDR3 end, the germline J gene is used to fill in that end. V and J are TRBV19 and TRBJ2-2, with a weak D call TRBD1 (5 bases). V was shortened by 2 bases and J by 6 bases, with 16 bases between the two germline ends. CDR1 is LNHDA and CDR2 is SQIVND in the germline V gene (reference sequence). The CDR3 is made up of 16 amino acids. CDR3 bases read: TGTGCCAGTAGTATAAGGGCAGGGCTAAAGGCCGGGGAG. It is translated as CASSIRAGLKAGE. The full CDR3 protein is CASSIRAGLKAGELFF. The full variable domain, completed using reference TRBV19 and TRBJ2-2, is DGGITQSPKYLFRKEGQNVTLSCEQNLNHDAMYWYRQDPGQGLRLIYYSQIVNDFQKGDIAEGYSVSREKKESFPLTVTSAQKNPTAFYLCASSIRAGLKAGELFFGEGSRLTVL.

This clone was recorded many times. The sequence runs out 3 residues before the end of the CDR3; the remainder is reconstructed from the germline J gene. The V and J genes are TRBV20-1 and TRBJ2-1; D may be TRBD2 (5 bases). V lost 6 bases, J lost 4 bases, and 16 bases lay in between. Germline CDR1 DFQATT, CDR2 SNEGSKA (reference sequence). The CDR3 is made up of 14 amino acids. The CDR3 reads CSAADISGYNEQFF. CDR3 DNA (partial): TGCAGTGCCGCCGATATTTCGGGGTACAATGAG.

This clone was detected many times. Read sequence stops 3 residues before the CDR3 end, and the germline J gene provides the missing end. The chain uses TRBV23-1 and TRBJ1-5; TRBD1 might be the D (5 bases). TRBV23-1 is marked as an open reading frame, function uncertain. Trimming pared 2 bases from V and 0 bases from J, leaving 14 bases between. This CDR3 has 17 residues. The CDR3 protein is CASSQTGGVYSNQPQHF. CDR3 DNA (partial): TGCGCCAGCAGTCAAACTGGGGGGGTTTATAGCAATCAGCCC.

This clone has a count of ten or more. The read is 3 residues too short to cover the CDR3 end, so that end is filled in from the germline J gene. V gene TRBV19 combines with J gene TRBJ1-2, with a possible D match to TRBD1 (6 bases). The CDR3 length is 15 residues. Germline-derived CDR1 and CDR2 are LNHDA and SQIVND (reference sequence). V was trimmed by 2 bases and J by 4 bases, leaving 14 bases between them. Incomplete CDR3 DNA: TGTGCCAGTAGTATATCTCCGGGACAATCCTATGGC. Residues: CASSISPGQSYG. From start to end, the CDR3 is CASSISPGQSYGYTF. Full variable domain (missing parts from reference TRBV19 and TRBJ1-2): DGGITQSPKYLFRKEGQNVTLSCEQNLNHDAMYWYRQDPGQGLRLIYYSQIVNDFQKGDIAEGYSVSREKKESFPLTVTSAQKNPTAFYLCASSISPGQSYGYTFGSGTRLTVV.

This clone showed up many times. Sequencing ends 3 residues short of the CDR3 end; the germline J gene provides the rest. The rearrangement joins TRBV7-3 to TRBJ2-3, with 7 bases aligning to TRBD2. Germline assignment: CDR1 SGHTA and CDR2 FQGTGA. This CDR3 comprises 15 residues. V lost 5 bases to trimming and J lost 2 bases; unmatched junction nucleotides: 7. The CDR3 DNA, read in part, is TGTGCCAGCAGCCCCATGGGGGGGTCCACAGATACG. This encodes CASSPMGGSTDT. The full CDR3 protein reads CASSPMGGSTDTQYF.

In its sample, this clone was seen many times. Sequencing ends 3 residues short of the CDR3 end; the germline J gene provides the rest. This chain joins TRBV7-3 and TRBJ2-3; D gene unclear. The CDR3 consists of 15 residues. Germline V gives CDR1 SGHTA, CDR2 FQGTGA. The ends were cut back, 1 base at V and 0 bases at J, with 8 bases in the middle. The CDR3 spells CASSLKSLSTDTQYF. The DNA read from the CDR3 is TGTGCCAGCAGCTTAAAATCCTTAAGCACAGATACG.

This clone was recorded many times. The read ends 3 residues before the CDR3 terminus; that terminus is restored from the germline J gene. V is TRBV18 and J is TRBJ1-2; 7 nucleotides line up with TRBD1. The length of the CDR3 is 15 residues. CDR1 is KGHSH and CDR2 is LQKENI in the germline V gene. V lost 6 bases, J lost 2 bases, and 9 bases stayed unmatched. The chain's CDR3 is CASSPLGQTNYGYTF. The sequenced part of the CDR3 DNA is TGTGCCAGCTCGCCCTTGGGACAGACAAACTATGGC.

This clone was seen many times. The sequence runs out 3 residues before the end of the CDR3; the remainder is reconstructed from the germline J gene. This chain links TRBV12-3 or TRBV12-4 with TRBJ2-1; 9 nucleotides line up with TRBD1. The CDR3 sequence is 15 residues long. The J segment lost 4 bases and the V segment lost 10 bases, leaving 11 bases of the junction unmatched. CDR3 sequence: CANQDDRGMYNEQFF. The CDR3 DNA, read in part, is TGTGCCAACCAAGATGACAGGGGGATGTACAATGAG.

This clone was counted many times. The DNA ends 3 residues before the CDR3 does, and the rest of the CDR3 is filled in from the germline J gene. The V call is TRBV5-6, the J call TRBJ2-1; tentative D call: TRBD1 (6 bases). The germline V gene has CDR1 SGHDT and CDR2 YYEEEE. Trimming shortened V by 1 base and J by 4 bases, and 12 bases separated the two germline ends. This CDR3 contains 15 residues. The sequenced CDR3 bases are TGTGCCAGCAGCTTGCCAGGGGAAGGATACAATGAG. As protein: CASSLPGEGYNE. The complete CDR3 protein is CASSLPGEGYNEQFF. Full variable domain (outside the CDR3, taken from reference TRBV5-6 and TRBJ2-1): DAGVTQSPTHLIKTRGQQVTLRCSPKSGHDTVSWYQQALGQGPQFIFQYYEEEERQRGNFPDRFSGHQFPNYSSELNVNALLLGDSALYLCASSLPGEGYNEQFFGPGTRLTVL.

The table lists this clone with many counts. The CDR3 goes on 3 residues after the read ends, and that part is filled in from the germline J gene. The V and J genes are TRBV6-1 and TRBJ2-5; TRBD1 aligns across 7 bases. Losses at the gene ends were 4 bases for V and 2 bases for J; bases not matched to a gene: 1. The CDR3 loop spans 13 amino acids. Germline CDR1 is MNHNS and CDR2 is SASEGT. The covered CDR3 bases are TGTGCCAGCAGTGGGGGACAGCAAGAGACC. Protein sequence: CASSGGQQET. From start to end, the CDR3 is CASSGGQQETQYF.

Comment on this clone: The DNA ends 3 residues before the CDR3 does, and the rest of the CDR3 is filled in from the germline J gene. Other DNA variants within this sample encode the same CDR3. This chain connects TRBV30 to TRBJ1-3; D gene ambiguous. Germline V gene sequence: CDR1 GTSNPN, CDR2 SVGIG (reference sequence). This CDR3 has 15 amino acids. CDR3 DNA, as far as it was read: TGTGCCTGGAGTGTTAGAGGGCTTCGGTATGGCACT. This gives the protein CAWSVRGLRYGT. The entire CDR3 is CAWSVRGLRYGTIYF.

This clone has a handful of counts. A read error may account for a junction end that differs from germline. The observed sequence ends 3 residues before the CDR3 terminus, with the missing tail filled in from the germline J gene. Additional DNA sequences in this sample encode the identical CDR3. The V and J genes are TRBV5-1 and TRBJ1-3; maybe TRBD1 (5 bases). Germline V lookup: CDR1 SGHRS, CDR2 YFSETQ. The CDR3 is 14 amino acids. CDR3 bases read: TGCGCCAGCAGCTTGGCAGGGTACGGAAACACG. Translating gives CASSLAGYGNT. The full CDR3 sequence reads CASSLAGYGNTIYF. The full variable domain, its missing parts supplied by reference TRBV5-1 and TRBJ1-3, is KAGVTQTPRYLIKTRGQQVTLSCSPISGHRSVSWYQQTPGQGLQFLFEYFSETQRNKGNFPGRFSGRQFSNSRSEMNVSTLELGDSALYLCASSLAGYGNTIYFGEGSWLTVV.

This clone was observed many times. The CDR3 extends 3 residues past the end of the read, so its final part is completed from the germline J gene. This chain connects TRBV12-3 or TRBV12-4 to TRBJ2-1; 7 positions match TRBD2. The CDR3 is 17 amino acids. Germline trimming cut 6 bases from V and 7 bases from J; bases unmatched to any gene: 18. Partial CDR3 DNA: TGTGCCAGCAGCAATGACTCCACGGCCCACGGGGGGAATGAG. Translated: CASSNDSTAHGGNE. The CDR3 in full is CASSNDSTAHGGNEQFF.

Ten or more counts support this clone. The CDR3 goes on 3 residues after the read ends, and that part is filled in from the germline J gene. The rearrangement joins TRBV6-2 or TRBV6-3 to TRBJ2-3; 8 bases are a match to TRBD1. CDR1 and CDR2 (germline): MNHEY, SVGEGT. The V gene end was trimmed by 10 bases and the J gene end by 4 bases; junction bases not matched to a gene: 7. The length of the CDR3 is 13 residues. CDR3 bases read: TGTGCCATCGGACAGGGACCGGCAGATACG. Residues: CAIGQGPADT. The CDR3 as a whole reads CAIGQGPADTQYF.

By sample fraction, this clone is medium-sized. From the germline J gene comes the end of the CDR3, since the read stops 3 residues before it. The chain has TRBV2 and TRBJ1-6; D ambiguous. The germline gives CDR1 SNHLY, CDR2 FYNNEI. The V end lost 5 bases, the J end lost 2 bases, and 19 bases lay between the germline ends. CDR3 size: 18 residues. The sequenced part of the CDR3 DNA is TGTGCCAGCAGTCCATTGGGCAGATTCTCGCCCTATAATTCACCC. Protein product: CASSPLGRFSPYNSP. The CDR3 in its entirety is CASSPLGRFSPYNSPLHF.

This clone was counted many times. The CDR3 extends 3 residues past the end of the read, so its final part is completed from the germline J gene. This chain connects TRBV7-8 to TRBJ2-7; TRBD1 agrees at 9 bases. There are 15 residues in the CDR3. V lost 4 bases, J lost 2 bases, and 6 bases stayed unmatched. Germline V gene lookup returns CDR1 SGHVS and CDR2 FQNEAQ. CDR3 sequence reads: CASSSDRGVTYEQYF. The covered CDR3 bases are TGTGCCAGCAGCTCGGACAGGGGAGTCACCTACGAG. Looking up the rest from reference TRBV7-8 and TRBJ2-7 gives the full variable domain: GAGVSQSPRYKVAKRGQDVALRCDPISGHVSLFWYQQALGQGPEFLTYFQNEAQLDKSGLPSDRFFAERPEGSVSTLKIQRTQQEDSAVYLCASSSDRGVTYEQYFGPGTRLTVT.

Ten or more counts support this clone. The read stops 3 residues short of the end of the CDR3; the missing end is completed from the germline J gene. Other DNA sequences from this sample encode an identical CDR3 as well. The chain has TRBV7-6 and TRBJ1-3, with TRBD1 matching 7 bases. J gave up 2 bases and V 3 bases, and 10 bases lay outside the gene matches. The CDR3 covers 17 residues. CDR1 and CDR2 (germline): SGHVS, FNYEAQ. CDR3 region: CASSLVQGSFTGNTIYF. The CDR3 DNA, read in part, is TGTGCCAGCAGCTTGGTACAGGGGAGTTTCACTGGAAACACC.

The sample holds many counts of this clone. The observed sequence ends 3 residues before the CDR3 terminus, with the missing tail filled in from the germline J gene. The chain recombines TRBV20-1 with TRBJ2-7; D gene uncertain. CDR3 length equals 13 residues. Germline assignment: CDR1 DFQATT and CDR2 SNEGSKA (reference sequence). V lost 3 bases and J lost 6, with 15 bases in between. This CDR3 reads CSASLVLDGEQYF. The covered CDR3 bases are TGCAGTGCTAGTCTCGTTTTAGATGGCGAG.

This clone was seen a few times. Partial CDR3 DNA: TGTGCCAGCAGCCCTAGCGGGAGGTCGGACGAG. Residues: CASSPSGRSDE. The full CDR3 sequence reads CASSPSGRSDEQYF. This rearrangement joins TRBV7-9 to TRBJ2-7; 11 bases are shared with TRBD2. The read terminates 3 residues ahead of where the CDR3 ends, so the germline J gene completes it. V lost 5 bases, J lost 5 bases, and 5 bases stayed unmatched. The CDR3 is 14 residues long. Germline lookup yields CDR1 SEHNR and CDR2 FQNEAQ (reference sequence).

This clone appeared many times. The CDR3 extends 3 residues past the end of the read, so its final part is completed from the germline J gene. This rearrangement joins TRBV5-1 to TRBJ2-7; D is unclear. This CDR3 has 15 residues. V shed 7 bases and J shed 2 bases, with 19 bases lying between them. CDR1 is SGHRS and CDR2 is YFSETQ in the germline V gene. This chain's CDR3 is CASSPWPGAAYEQYF. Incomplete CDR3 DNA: TGCGCCAGCTCACCATGGCCTGGCGCGGCCTACGAG.